This T cell receptor beta chain came from a study of chemoradiotherapy in HPV16-positive cancers. The ends were cut back, 4 bases at V and 5 bases at J, with 15 bases in the middle. The CDR3 runs 14 residues. Germline V gene sequence: CDR1 SGHDN, CDR2 FVKESK. Produced via immunoSEQ multiplex PCR; TCRdb's table is partial and in-frame only. The table lists approximately 12,000 clones, over 60% of them singletons. The chain couples TRBV14 to TRBJ2-7, with a possible D match to TRBD1 (5 bases). The sample was collected from a patient who underwent chemoradiotherapy. The TCR sequence derives from a human donor with HPV-associated anogenital cancer. CDR3 protein: CASSPSQGTNEQYF. The CDR3 coding sequence is TGTGCCAGCAGCCCATCGCAGGGCACCAACGAGCAGTACTTC.